One sample yielded the 2 T cell receptor beta chains listed below, sequenced in a study of cytomegalovirus exposure and HLA in healthy donors (dated by TCRdb to about 2017). Library preparation employed the immunoSEQ multiplex PCR assay. TCRdb stores this immuneACCESS table with in-frame sequences only. Part of the clones is absent; in the studies checked, under half of the shortfall reflects unresolved V genes, and no reason is known for the rest. This sample is represented by fewer than 90,000 clones; 90% to 95% of them were singletons. Approximately 2.1% of the sample is taken by the ten largest. The material sequenced was PBMCs. These receptors all come from a woman between 18 and 29 years old in good health and CMV-seronegative.

The chain carries TRBV30 and TRBJ1-2, with 7 bases lining up with TRBD1. In germline, CDR1 is GTSNPN, CDR2 SVGIG (reference sequence). Trimming cost V 2 bases and J 7 bases; bases outside gene matches: 7. This CDR3 is 13 amino acids long. The CDR3 nucleotides are TGTGCCTGGAGTCCACAGGGGTCGACTGGCTACACCTTC. Its translation is CAWSPQGSTGYTF. The full variable domain, completed using reference TRBV30 and TRBJ1-2, is SQTIHQWPATLVQPVGSPLSLECTVEGTSNPNLYWYRQAAGRGLQLLFYSVGIGQISSEVPQNLSASRPQDRQFILSSKKLLLSDSGFYLCAWSPQGSTGYTFGSGTRLTVV.

The CDR3 coding sequence is TGTGCCAGCAGCTTAAATGCAGGCCTTAACACCATATATTTT. Encoded protein: CASSLNAGLNTIYF. The chain uses TRBV7-2 and TRBJ1-3; D call uncertain. Germline V CDR1 and CDR2: SGHTA, FQGNSA. CDR3 length: 14 amino acids. V was shortened by 2 bases and J by 7 bases, with 12 bases between the two germline ends.